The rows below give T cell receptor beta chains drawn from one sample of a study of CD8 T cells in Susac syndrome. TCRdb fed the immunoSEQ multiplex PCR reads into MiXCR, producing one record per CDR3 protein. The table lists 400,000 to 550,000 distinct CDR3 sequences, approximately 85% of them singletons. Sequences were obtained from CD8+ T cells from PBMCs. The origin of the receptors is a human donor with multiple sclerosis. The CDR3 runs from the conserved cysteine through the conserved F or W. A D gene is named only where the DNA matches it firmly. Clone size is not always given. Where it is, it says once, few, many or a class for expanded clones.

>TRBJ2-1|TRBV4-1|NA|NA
CASSQTDGSSYNEQFF
TGCGCCAGCAGCCAGACGGACGGAAGCTCCTACAATGAGCAGTTCTTC
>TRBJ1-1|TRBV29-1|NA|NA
CSTVNMGNTEAFF
TGCAGCACGGTGAACATGGGGAACACTGAAGCTTTCTTT
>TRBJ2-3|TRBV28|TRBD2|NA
CASRLAGGDSTDTQYF
TGTGCCAGCAGACTAGCGGGAGGGGATAGCACAGATACGCAGTATTTT
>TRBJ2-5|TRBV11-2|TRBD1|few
CASSDTGRGLRETQYF
TGTGCCAGCAGCGATACGGGCAGGGGGTTAAGAGAGACCCAGTACTTC
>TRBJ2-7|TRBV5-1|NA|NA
CASSGTGVRSYEQYF
TGCGCCAGCAGCGGAACAGGCGTTCGATCCTACGAGCAGTACTTC
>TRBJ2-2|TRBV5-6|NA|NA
CASSFVREASTGELFF
TGTGCCAGCAGCTTTGTGAGGGAGGCCAGCACCGGGGAGCTGTTTTTT
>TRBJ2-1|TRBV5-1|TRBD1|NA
CASSSAVFRQGVYNEQFF
TGCGCCAGCAGCTCCGCCGTTTTCAGGCAGGGGGTCTACAATGAGCAGTTCTTC
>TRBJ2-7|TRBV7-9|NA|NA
CASRKGTPYEQYF
TGTGCCAGCAGGAAGGGCACCCCCTACGAGCAGTACTTC
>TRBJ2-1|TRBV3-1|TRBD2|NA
CASGKGLAEHNEQFF
TGTGCCAGCGGTAAGGGACTAGCGGAACACAATGAGCAGTTCTTC
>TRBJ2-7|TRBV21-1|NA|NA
CASSPPSPGRASYEQYF
TGTGCCAGCAGCCCCCCCAGCCCAGGGAGAGCGTCCTACGAGCAGTACTTC
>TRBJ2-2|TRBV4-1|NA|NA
CASSQGNTGELLF
TGCGCCAGCAGCCAAGGGAACACCGGGGAGCTGCTTTTT
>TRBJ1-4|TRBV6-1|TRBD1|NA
CASSGAPGQGDPRDEKLFF
TGTGCCAGCAGTGGGGCCCCGGGACAGGGGGACCCAAGGGATGAAAAACTGTTTTTT
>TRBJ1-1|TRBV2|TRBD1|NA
CASSEWTGNTEALF
TGTGCCAGCAGTGAATGGACAGGGAACACTGAAGCTCTCTTT
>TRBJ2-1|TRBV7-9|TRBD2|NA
CASRRSGSLPNNEQFF
TGTGCCAGCAGACGTAGCGGGAGCCTACCTAACAATGAGCAGTTCTTC
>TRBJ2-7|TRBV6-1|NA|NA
CASCLTRYSYEQYF
TGTGCCAGTTGTTTGACACGCTACTCCTACGAGCAGTACTTC
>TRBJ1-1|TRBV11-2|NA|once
CASSPTTGGMNTEAFF
TGTGCCAGCAGCCCTACCACCGGGGGGATGAACACTGAAGCTTTCTTT
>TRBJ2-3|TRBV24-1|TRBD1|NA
CATSDPRDRGSTDTQYF
TGTGCCACCAGTGATCCCCGGGACAGGGGTAGCACAGATACGCAGTATTTT
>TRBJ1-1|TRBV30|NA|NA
CACSVSTEAFF
TGTGCCTGTTCTGTTAGTACTGAAGCTTTCTTT
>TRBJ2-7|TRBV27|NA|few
CASSPGQTGSEQYF
TGTGCCAGCAGTCCGGGGCAAACAGGTTCCGAGCAGTACTTC
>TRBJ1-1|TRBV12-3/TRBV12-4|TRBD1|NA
CASSTGTGPFF
TGTGCCAGCAGTACCGGGACAGGGCCTTTCTTT
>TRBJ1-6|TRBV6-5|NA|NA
CASSYSTGGNSPLHF
TGTGCCAGCAGTTACTCGACGGGCGGCAATTCACCCCTCCACTTT
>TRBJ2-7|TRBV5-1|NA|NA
CASSFGADEQYF
TGCGCCAGCAGCTTTGGAGCCGACGAGCAGTACTTC
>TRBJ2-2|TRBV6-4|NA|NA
CASSDLASANTGELFF
TGTGCCAGCAGTGACCTGGCTAGCGCGAACACCGGGGAGCTGTTTTTT
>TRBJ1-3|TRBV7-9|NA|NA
CASTPQEAGNTIYF
TGTGCCAGCACCCCCCAGGAAGCGGGAAACACCATATATTTT
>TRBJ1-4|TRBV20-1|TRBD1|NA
CSARDSTGGSNEKLFF
TGCAGTGCTAGAGATTCCACAGGGGGCTCTAATGAAAAACTGTTTTTT
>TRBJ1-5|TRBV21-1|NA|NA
CASSSRTGGGTSNQPQHF
TGTGCCAGCAGCAGCCGAACAGGGGGGGGGACAAGCAATCAGCCCCAGCATTTT
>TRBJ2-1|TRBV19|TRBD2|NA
CASSIGLAGVREQFF
TGTGCCAGTAGTATCGGACTAGCGGGAGTGAGGGAGCAGTTCTTC
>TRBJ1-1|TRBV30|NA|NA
CAWSYFRAEAFF
TGTGCCTGGAGTTATTTCAGGGCTGAAGCTTTCTTT
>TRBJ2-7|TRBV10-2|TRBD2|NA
CASSTREGPWEQYF
TGCGCCAGCAGTACGCGGGAGGGCCCTTGGGAGCAGTACTTC
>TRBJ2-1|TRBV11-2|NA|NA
CASGASWGVTYNEQFF
TGTGCCAGCGGCGCATCCTGGGGGGTAACCTACAATGAGCAGTTCTTC
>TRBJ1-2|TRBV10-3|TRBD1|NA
CAISDLGTGYFLYGYTF
TGTGCCATCAGTGATTTGGGGACAGGGTATTTTCTCTATGGCTACACCTTC